The subject of this entry is one T cell receptor beta chain. The target antigen is unknown. The sample comes from a study of memory CD4+ T cells and cytomegalovirus serostatus. About the research overall: Donors were healthy Belgian adults, 10 or so CMV seropositive and under 30 seronegative.

With 5 bases removed from V and 2 bases from J, the gap between germline ends came to 6 bases. This CDR3 is built from 12 residues. Germline CDR1 is SEHNR and CDR2 is FQNEAQ (reference sequence). Sequencing used immunoSEQ multiplex PCR; TCRdb keeps in-frame clones, though not all of them. The table records 35,000 to 45,000 clones, less than 80% of them present only once. Overall study results and limits: Median bootstrapped AUC for CMV status was about 0.96 originally, 0.9 to 0.93 US-trained. Of around 160 reported CMV TCRbeta sequences, 55 to 80 were found in memory CD4+ repertoires.

The sort gate was single viable CD3+CD4+CD8-CD45RO+ cells for memory CD4+ T cells. This chain connects TRBV7-9 to TRBJ1-2; weak D call: TRBD1 (5 bases). Sequenced material: memory CD4+ T cells from blood. The clonotype comes from an adult in good health and CMV-seropositive. The DNA of the CDR3 is TGTGCCAGCAGCAGGGGCAACTATGGCTACACCTTC. It encodes CASSRGNYGYTF.